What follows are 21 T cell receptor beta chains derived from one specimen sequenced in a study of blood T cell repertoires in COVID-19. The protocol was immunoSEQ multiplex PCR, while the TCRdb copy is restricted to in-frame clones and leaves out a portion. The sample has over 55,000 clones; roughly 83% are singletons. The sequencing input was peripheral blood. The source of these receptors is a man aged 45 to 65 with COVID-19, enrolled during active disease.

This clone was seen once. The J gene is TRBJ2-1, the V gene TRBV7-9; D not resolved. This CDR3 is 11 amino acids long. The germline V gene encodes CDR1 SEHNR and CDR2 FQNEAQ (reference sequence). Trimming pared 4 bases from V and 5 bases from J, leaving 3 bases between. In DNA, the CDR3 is TGTGCCAGCAGCTATAACAATGAGCAGTTCTTC. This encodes CASSYNNEQFF.

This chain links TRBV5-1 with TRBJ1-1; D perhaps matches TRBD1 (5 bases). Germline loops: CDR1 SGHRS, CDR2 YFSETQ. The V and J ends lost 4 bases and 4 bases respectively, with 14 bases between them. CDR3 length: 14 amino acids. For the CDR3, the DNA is TGCGCCAGCAGCCCTAGGGCAGGGCTCACTGAAGCTTTCTTT. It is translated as CASSPRAGLTEAFF. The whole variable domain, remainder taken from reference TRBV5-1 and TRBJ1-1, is KAGVTQTPRYLIKTRGQQVTLSCSPISGHRSVSWYQQTPGQGLQFLFEYFSETQRNKGNFPGRFSGRQFSNSRSEMNVSTLELGDSALYLCASSPRAGLTEAFFGQGTRLTVV.

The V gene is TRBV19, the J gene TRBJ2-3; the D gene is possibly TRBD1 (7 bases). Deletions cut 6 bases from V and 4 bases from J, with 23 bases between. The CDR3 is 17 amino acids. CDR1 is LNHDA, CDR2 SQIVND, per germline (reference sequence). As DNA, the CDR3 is TGTGCCAGTAGAAAGCCGTCAGGGGGACGGGGGCCAGATACGCAGTATTTT. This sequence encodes CASRKPSGGRGPDTQYF.

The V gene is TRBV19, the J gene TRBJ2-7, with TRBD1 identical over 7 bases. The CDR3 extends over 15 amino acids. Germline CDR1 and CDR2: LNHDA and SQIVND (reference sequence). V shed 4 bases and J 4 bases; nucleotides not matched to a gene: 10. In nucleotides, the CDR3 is TGTGCCAGTAGTACCCGACAGGGCACGGCTTACGAGCAGTACTTC. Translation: CASSTRQGTAYEQYF.

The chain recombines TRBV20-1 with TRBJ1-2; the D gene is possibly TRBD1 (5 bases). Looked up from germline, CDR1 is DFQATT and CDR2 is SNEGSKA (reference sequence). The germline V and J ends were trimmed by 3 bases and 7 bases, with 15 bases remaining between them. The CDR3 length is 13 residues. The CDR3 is CSASRPGGLGYTF. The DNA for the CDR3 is TGCAGTGCTAGTCGGCCGGGGGGACTTGGCTACACCTTC.

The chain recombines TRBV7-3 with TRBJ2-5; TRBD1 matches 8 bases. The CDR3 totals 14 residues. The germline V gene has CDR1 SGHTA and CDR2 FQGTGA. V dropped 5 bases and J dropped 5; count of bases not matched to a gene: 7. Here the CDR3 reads CASSAGQGGETQYF. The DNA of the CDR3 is TGTGCCAGCAGCGCTGGACAGGGTGGGGAGACCCAGTACTTC.

The CDR3 protein is CASSMRLAGPQYF. In DNA form, the CDR3 reads TGTGCCAGTAGTATGAGACTAGCGGGACCCCAGTACTTC. V and J are TRBV19 and TRBJ2-5; 11 bases are shared with TRBD2. V trimming: 3 bases; J trimming: 9 bases; junction bases outside the gene matches: 3. This CDR3 comprises 13 residues. Germline V gives CDR1 LNHDA, CDR2 SQIVND (reference sequence).

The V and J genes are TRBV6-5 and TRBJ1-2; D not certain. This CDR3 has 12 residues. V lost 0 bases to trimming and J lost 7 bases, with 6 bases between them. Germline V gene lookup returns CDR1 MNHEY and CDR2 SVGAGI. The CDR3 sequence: CASSYSSGGYTF. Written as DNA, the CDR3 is TGTGCCAGCAGTTACTCATCGGGTGGCTACACCTTC.

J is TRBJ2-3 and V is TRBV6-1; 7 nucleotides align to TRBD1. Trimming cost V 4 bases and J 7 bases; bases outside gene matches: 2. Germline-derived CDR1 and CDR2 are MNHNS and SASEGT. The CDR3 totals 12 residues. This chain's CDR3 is CASSGQGYTQYF. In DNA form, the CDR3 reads TGTGCCAGCAGTGGACAGGGCTATACGCAGTATTTT.

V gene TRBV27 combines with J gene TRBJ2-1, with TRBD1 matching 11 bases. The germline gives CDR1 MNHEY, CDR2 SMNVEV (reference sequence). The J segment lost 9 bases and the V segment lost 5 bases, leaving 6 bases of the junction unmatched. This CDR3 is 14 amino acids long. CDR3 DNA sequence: TGTGCCAGCAGTCTGGGACAGGGGGAGGGTGAGCAGTTCTTC. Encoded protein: CASSLGQGEGEQFF.

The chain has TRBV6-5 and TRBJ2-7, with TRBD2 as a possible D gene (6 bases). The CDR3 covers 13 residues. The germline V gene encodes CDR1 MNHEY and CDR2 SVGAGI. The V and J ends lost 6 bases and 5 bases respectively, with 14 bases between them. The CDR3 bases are TGTGCCAGCAGGGCTAGCGCAAAGAACGAGCAGTACTTC. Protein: CASRASAKNEQYF.

The CDR3 protein is CASRFGGEQYF. CDR3 DNA sequence: TGTGCCAGCAGATTCGGTGGTGAGCAGTACTTC. This chain uses TRBV11-2 with TRBJ2-7, with no clear D. Deletions cut 6 bases from V and 7 bases from J, with 10 bases between. The CDR3 sequence is 11 residues long. Per germline, CDR1 SGHAT and CDR2 FQNNGV. The full variable domain, its missing parts supplied by reference TRBV11-2 and TRBJ2-7, is EAGVAQSPRYKIIEKRQSVAFWCNPISGHATLYWYQQILGQGPKLLIQFQNNGVVDDSQLPKDRFSAERLKGVDSTLKIQPAKLEDSAVYLCASRFGGEQYFGPGTRLTVT.

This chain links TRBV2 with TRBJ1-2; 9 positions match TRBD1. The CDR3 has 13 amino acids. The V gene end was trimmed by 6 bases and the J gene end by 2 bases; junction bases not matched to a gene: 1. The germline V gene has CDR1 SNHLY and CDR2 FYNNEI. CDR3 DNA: TGTGCCAGCAGGGGGACAGGGAACTATGGCTACACCTTC. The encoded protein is CASRGTGNYGYTF.

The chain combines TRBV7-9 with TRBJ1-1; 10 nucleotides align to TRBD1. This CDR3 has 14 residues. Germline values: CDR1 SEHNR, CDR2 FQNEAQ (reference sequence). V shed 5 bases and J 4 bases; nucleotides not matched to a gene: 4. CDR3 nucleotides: TGTGCCAGCAGCCCAAGGGACAGGGGCACTGAAGCTTTCTTT. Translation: CASSPRDRGTEAFF.

The CDR3 DNA reads TGTGCCAGCAGCGGACAGAAGAGCACCGGGGAGCTGTTTTTT. Translated: CASSGQKSTGELFF. The V call is TRBV9, the J call TRBJ2-2, with D possibly being TRBD1 (5 bases). The germline V gene has CDR1 SGDLS and CDR2 YYNGEE. The V gene lost 3 bases and the J gene lost 4 bases, with 10 bases spanning the gap. The CDR3 consists of 14 residues.

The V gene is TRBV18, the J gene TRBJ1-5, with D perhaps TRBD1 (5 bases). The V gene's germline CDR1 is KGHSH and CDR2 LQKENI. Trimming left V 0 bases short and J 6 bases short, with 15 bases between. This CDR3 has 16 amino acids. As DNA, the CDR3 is TGTGCCAGCTCACCACCCGGGGGTACGGGGATTCAGCCCCAGCATTTT. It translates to CASSPPGGTGIQPQHF.

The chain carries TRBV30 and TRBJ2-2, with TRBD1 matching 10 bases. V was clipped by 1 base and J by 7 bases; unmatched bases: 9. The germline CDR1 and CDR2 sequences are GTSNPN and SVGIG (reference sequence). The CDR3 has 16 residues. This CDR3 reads CAWSGRTGTGDGELFF. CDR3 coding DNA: TGTGCCTGGAGTGGAAGAACCGGGACAGGGGACGGGGAGCTGTTTTTT.

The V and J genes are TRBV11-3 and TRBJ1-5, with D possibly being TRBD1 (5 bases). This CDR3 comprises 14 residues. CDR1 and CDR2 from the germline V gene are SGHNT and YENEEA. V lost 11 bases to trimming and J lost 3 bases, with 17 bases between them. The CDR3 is CARGLRGPNQPQHF. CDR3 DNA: TGTGCCCGAGGTCTTAGGGGTCCCAATCAGCCCCAGCATTTT.

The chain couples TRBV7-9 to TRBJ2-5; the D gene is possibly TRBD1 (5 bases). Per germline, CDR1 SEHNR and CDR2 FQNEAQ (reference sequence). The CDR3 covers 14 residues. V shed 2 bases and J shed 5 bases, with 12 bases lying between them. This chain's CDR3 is CASSLKGVGETQYF. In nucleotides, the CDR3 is TGTGCCAGCAGCTTAAAAGGGGTGGGGGAGACCCAGTACTTC. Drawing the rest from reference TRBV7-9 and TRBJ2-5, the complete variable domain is DTGVSQNPRHKITKRGQNVTFRCDPISEHNRLYWYRQTLGQGPEFLTYFQNEAQLEKSRLLSDRFSAERPKGSFSTLEIQRTEQGDSAMYLCASSLKGVGETQYFGPGTRLLVL.

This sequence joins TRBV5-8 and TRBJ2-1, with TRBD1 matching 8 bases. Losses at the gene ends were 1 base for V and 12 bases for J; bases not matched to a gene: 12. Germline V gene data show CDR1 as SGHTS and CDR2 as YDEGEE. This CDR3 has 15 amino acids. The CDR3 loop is CASSLLAGGPEVQFF. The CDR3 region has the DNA TGTGCCAGCAGCTTGCTCGCAGGGGGCCCCGAGGTGCAGTTCTTC.

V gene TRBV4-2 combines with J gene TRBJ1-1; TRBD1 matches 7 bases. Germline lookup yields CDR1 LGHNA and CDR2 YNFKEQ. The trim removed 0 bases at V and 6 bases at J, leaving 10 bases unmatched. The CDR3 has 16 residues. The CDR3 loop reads CASSQDRQGSRAEAFF. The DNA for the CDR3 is TGTGCCAGCAGCCAAGACCGACAGGGATCGAGGGCTGAAGCTTTCTTT.